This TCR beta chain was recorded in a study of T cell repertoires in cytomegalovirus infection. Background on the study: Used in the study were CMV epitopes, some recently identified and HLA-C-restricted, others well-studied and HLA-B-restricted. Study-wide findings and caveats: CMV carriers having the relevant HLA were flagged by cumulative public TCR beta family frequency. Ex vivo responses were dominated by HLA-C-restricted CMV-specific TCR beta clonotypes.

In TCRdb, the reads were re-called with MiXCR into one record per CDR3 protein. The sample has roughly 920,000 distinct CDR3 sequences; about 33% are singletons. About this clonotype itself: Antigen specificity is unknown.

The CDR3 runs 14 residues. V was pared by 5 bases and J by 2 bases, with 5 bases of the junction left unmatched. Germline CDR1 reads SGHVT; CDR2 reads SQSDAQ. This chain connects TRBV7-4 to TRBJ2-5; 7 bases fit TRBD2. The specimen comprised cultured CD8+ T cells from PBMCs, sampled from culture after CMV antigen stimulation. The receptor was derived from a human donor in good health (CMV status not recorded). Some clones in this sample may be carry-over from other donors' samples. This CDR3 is CASSIGGVQETQYF. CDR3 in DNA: TGTGCCAGCAGCATTGGGGGGGTGCAAGAGACCCAGTACTTC.